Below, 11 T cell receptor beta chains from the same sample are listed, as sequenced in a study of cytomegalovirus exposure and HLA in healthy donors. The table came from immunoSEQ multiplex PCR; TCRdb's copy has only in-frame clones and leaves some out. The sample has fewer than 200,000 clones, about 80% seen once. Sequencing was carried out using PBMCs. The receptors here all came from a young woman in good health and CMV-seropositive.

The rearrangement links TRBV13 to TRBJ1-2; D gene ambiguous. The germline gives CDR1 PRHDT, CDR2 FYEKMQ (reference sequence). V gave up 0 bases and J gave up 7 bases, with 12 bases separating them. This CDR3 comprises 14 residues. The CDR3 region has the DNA TGTGCCAGCAGCTTAGGGGATCCTGGAGGTGGCTACACCTTC. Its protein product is CASSLGDPGGGYTF.

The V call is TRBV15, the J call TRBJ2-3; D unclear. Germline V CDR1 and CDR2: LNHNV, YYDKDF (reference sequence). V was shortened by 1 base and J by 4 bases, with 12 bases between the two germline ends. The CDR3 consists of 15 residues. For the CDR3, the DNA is TGTGCCACCAGCAGAGTTACAGCTCAGGCAGATACGCAGTATTTT. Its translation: CATSRVTAQADTQYF.

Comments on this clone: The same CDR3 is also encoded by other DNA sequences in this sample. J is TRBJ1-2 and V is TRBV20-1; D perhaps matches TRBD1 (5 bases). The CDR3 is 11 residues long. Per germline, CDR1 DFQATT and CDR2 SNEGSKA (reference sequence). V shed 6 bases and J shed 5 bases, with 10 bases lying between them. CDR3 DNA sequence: TGCAGTGCCAGAACAGGATATGGCTACACCTTC. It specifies CSARTGYGYTF.

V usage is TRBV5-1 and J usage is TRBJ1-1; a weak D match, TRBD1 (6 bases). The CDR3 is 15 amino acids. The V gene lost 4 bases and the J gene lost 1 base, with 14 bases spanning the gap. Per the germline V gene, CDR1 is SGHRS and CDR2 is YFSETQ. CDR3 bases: TGCGCCAGCAGCGCACAGGGTAGGACGAACACTGAAGCTTTCTTT. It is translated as CASSAQGRTNTEAFF.

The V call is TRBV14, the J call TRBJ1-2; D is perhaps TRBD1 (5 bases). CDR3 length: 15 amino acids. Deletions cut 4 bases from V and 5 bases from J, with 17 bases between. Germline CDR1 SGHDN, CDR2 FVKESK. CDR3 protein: CASSPNQGVLYGYTF. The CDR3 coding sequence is TGTGCCAGCAGCCCGAACCAGGGTGTGCTTTATGGCTACACCTTC.

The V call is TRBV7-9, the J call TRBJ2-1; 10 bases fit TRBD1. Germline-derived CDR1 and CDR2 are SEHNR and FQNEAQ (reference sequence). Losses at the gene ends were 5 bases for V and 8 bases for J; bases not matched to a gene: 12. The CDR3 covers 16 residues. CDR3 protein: CASSRVPGQGSDEQFF. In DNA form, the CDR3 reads TGTGCCAGCAGCCGAGTCCCGGGACAGGGGTCGGATGAGCAGTTCTTC.

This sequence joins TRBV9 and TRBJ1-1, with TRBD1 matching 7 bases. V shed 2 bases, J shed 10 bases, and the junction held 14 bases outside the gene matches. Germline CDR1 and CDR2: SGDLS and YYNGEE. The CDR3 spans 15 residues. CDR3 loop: CASSVDEQGRRGAFF. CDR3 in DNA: TGTGCCAGCAGCGTTGATGAACAGGGGAGGCGAGGAGCTTTCTTT.

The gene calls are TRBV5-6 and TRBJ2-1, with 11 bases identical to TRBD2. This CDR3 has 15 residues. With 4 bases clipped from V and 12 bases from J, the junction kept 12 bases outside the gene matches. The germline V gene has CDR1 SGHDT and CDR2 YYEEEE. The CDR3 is CASSPGTSGPGGQFF. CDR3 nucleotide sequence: TGTGCCAGCAGCCCCGGGACTAGCGGCCCCGGTGGGCAGTTCTTC.

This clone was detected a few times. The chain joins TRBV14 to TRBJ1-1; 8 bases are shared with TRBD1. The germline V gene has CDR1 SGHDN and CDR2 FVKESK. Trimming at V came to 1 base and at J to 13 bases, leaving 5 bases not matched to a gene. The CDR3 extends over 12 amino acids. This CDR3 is CASSQAGQGGFF. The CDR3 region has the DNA TGTGCCAGCAGCCAAGCCGGACAGGGTGGTTTCTTT.

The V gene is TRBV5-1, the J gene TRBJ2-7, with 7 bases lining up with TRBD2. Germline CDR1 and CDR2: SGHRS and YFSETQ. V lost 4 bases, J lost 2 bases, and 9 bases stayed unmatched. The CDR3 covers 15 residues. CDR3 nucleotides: TGCGCCAGCAGCCAAGGGTCCGCGGGGGCCTACGAGCAGTACTTC. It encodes CASSQGSAGAYEQYF.

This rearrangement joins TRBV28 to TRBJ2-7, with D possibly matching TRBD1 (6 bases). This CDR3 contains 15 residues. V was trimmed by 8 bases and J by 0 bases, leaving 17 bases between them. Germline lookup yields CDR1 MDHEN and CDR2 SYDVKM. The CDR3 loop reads CASLTKDRPSYEQYF. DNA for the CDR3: TGTGCCAGCCTAACAAAGGACAGACCCTCCTACGAGCAGTACTTC. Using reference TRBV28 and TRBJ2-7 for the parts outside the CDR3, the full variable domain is DVKVTQSSRYLVKRTGEKVFLECVQDMDHENMFWYRQDPGLGLRLIYFSYDVKMKEKGDIPEGYSVSREKKERFSLILESASTNQTSMYLCASLTKDRPSYEQYFGPGTRLTVT.